This T cell receptor (beta chain) was captured by sequencing in a study of T cell repertoires in cytomegalovirus infection. Overall study context: An indication of both CMV infection and matching HLA type came from public TCR beta signatures. The study's findings and limits: Ex vivo responses were dominated by HLA-C-restricted CMV-specific TCR beta clonotypes. The study identified carriers of CMV plus the relevant HLA from cumulative public TCR beta family frequency.

TCRdb re-derived calls from the reads in MiXCR, one entry per CDR3 protein. The sample includes about 300,000 distinct CDR3 sequences, 8% to 10% of them seen just once. Trimming took 4 bases from V and 6 from J, leaving 10 bases between them. Per germline, CDR1 SNHLY and CDR2 FYNNEI. This CDR3 spans 13 amino acids. On this clonotype itself: Its antigen is not identified.

Sequencing was done on a sample of PBMCs. The chain recombines TRBV2 with TRBJ2-1; maybe TRBD1 (5 bases). This clonotype originated in a human donor in good health (CMV status not recorded). Some clones in this sample may be carry-over from other donors' samples. Here the CDR3 DNA reads TGTGCCAGCAGTGGGGGCCTGGGCAATGAGCAGTTCTTC. It encodes CASSGGLGNEQFF. The full variable domain, with the rest looked up from reference TRBV2 and TRBJ2-1, is EPEVTQTPSHQVTQMGQEVILRCVPISNHLYFYWYRQILGQKVEFLVSFYNNEISEKSEIFDDQFSVERPDGSNFTLKIRSTKLEDSAMYFCASSGGLGNEQFFGPGTRLTVL.